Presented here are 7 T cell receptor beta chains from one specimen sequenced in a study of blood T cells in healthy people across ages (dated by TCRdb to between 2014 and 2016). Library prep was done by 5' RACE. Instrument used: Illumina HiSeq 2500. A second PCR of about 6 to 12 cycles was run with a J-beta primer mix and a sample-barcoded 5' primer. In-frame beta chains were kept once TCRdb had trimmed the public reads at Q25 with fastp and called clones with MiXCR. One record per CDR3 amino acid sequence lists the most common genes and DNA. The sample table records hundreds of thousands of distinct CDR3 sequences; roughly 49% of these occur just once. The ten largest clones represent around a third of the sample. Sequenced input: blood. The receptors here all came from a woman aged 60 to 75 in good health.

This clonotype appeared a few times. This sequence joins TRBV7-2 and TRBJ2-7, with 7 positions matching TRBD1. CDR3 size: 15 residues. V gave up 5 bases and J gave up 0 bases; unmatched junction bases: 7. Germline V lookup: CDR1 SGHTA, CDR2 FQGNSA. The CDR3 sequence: CASSPQQGSSYEQYF. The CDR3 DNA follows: TGTGCCAGCAGCCCTCAACAGGGGAGCTCCTACGAGCAGTACTTC.

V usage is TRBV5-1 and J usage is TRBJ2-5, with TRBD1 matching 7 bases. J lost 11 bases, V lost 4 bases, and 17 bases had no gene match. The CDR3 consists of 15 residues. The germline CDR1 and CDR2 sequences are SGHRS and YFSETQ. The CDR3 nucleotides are TGCGCCAGCAGCATCCGGGACAGCTTCTCCTACGAACAGTACTTC. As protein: CASSIRDSFSYEQYF.

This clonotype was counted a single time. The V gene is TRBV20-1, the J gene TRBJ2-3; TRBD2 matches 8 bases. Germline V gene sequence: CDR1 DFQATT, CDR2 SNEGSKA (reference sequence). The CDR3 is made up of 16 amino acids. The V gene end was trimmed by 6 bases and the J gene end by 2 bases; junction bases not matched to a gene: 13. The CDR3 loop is CSAAGIAGRPTDTQYF. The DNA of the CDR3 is TGCAGTGCAGCGGGCATAGCGGGAAGGCCCACAGATACGCAGTATTTT.

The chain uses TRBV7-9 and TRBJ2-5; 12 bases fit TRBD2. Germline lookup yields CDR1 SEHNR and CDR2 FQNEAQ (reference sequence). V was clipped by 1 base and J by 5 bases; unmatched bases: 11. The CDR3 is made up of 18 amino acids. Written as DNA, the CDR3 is TGTGCCAGCAGCTTAGGGTGGACTAGCGGGATGGACGGGGAGACCCAGTACTTC. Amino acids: CASSLGWTSGMDGETQYF.

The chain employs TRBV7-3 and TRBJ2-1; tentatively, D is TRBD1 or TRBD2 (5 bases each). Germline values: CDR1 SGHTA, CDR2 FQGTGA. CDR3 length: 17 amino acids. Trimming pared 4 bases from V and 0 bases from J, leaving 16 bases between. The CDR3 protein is CASSSYSAGSSYNEQFF. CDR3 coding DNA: TGTGCCAGCAGCTCCTACTCCGCAGGGAGCTCCTACAATGAGCAGTTCTTC.

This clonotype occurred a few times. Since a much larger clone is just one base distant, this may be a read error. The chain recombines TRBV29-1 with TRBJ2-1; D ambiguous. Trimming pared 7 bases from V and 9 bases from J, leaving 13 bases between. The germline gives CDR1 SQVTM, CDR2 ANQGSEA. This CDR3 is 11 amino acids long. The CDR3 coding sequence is TGCAGCGGTGACACCCTGCGTGAGCAGTTCTTC. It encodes CSGDTLREQFF.

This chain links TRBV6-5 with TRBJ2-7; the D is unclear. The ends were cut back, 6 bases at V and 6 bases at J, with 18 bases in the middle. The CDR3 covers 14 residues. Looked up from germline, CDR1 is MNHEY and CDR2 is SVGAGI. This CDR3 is CASSPSRAVGEQYF. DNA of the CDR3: TGTGCCAGCAGCCCCTCTAGGGCTGTGGGCGAGCAGTACTTC.